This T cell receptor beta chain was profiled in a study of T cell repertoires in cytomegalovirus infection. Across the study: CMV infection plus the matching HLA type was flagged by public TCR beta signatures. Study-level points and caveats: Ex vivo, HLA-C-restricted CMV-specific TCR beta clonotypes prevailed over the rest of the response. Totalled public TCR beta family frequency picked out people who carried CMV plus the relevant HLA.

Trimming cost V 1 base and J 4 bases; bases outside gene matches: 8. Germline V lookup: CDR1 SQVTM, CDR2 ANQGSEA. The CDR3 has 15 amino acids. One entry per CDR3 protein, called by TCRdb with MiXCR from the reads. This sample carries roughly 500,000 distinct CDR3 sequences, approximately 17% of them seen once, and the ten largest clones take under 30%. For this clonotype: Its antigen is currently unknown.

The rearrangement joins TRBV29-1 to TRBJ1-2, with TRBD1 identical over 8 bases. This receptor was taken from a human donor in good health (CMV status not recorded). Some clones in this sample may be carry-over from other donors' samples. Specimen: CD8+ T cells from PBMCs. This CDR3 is CSVEVSDREAYGYTF. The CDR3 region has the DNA TGCAGCGTTGAAGTCTCGGACAGGGAGGCCTATGGCTACACCTTC. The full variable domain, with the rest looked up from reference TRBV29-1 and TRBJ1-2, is SAVISQKPSRDICQRGTSLTIQCQVDSQVTMMFWYRQQPGQSLTLIATANQGSEATYESGFVIDKFPISRPNLTFSTLTVSNMSPEDSSIYLCSVEVSDREAYGYTFGSGTRLTVV.